Listed below are T cell receptor beta chains from one sample, sequenced in a study of T-cell reconstitution after alpha-beta-depleted transplantation in children. A single record per CDR3 protein comes from TCRdb applying MiXCR to the PCR reads. The data hold about 540,000 distinct CDR3 sequences, with around 18% observed a single time. Here the sequenced sample was PBMCs from the stem cell graft donor, taken from the stem cell graft. Receptor source: a human donor who donated a stem cell graft to a child with acute lymphoblastic leukemia. Both conserved end residues are part of each CDR3. The order of the fields is clone size, J gene, D gene, V gene, CDR3 DNA, CDR3 protein. A D gene is named only where the DNA matches it firmly. Rows may omit the clone size; those that give it use once, few, many or a size class.

few,TRBJ2-1,NA,TRBV5-1,TGCGCCAGCAGCTTTTATTCCTTATCCTACAATGAGCAGTTCTTC,CASSFYSLSYNEQFF
NA,TRBJ2-1,TRBD2,TRBV6-1,TGTGCCAGCAGTGCTTTAGCGGGAAGGAAAAACTACAATGAGCAGTTCTTC,CASSALAGRKNYNEQFF
NA,TRBJ2-7,NA,TRBV28,TGTGCCAGCAGTACCCCTCCGCTCCGGGAATGGTACGAGCAGTACTTC,CASSTPPLREWYEQYF
NA,TRBJ2-1,NA,TRBV20-1,TGCAGTGCTAGGGGTATCGGATTCCGGAAGGGCAATGAGCAGTTCTTC,CSARGIGFRKGNEQFF
NA,TRBJ1-2,NA,TRBV12-3/TRBV12-4,TGTGCCAGCAGTTTAGCAGGGATCCTCTATGGCTACACCTTC,CASSLAGILYGYTF
NA,TRBJ2-7,NA,TRBV5-5,TGTGCCAGCATCCGCCACTTGAGGTTATCCTACGAGCAGTACTTC,CASIRHLRLSYEQYF
NA,TRBJ2-7,NA,TRBV4-1,TGCGCCAGCAGCCACAAAACAGGGGAGCAGTACTTC,CASSHKTGEQYF
NA,TRBJ2-6,NA,TRBV19,TGTGCCAGTAGTATTACATCCCCAGGGAGGACTGGGGCCAACGTCCTGACTTTC,CASSITSPGRTGANVLTF
NA,TRBJ1-2,NA,TRBV9,TGTGCCAGCAGCGAGCCGGGCTATGGCTACACCTTC,CASSEPGYGYTF
NA,TRBJ1-1,NA,TRBV18,TGTGCCAGCTCACCAATCAGTAGGACAACTGGTACTGAAGCTTTCTTT,CASSPISRTTGTEAFF
NA,TRBJ1-1,NA,TRBV27,TGTGCCAGCAGTTTAAGCGGGCTAGGCTCAACAGCTTTCTTT,CASSLSGLGSTAFF
NA,TRBJ2-7,TRBD1,TRBV13,TGTGCCAGCAGCCCGGACAGGGGGCGGGCCTACGAGCAGTACTTC,CASSPDRGRAYEQYF
NA,TRBJ1-4,NA,TRBV5-1,TGCGCCAGCAGCTTGGGAACGAGGACTAATGAAAAACTGTTTTTT,CASSLGTRTNEKLFF
few,TRBJ2-3,NA,TRBV18,TGTGCCAGCTCGCGGACCGGAGAGGACGCAGATACGCAGTATTTT,CASSRTGEDADTQYF
NA,TRBJ2-7,TRBD2,TRBV10-2,TGCGCCAGCAGTGAAGGGTCTAGCGGGAGGTACGAGCAGTACTTC,CASSEGSSGRYEQYF
NA,TRBJ2-7,TRBD1,TRBV11-2,TGTGCCCAGGGGGCGGGAAGGGGGCAGTACTTC,CAQGAGRGQYF
few,TRBJ2-4,NA,TRBV12-3/TRBV12-4,TGTGCCAGCAGTCTTCGGACAGGGAGGGAGGCCAAAAACATTCAGTACTTC,CASSLRTGREAKNIQYF